A single sample is the source of the 27 T cell receptor beta chains below, sequenced in a study of cytomegalovirus exposure and HLA in healthy donors. The PCR employed 60 Vbeta primers together with 13 Jbeta primers. Clones were read by immunoSEQ multiplex PCR, and TCRdb kept only the in-frame ones, dropping some. The sample contains roughly 76,000 clones, 79% of which appear only once. The material sequenced was PBMCs. Every receptor here comes from a man under 40 in good health and CMV-seronegative.

The sample holds a few counts of this clone. V is TRBV27 and J is TRBJ2-3, with a possible D match to TRBD2 (6 bases). This CDR3 has 16 amino acids. V was pared by 5 bases and J by 4 bases, with 19 bases between. CDR1 and CDR2 from the germline V gene are MNHEY and SMNVEV (reference sequence). CDR3 sequence reads: CASSRSSTSRADTQYF. The CDR3 nucleotides read TGTGCCAGCAGTCGATCCTCGACTAGTCGGGCAGATACGCAGTATTTT.

This rearrangement joins TRBV29-1 to TRBJ2-1; 7 bases agree with TRBD2. The CDR3 is made up of 14 amino acids. Germline loops: CDR1 SQVTM, CDR2 ANQGSEA. Unmatched junction bases numbered 9, after V lost 5 bases and J lost 5 bases. The CDR3 loop reads CSVKSPGLNNEQFF. CDR3 bases: TGCAGCGTTAAGAGCCCGGGACTAAACAATGAGCAGTTCTTC.

The chain has TRBV10-3 and TRBJ2-7; unclear D gene. The CDR3 length is 13 residues. Trimming stripped 3 bases from V and 2 bases from J, with 8 bases between. Germline V gene sequence: CDR1 ENHRY, CDR2 SYGVKD. In DNA, the CDR3 is TGTGCCATCAGTGAAGCACTTACCTACGAGCAGTACTTC. This translates into CAISEALTYEQYF.

The chain carries TRBV28 and TRBJ2-5; D gene unclear. Trimming removed 8 bases at V and 2 bases at J, with 9 bases between. Germline V CDR1 and CDR2: MDHEN, SYDVKM. The CDR3 totals 12 residues. The CDR3, as DNA: TGTGCCAGCCCTCCCTGTCAAGAGACCCAGTACTTC. Amino acid sequence: CASPPCQETQYF.

This clone has more than one count but fewer than ten. This chain joins TRBV28 and TRBJ1-1, with 7 positions matching TRBD1. With V trimmed by 5 bases and J by 4 bases, 7 bases remained unmatched. The CDR3 loop spans 14 amino acids. Germline V gene lookup returns CDR1 MDHEN and CDR2 SYDVKM. The CDR3 nucleotides are TGTGCCAGCAGTCGGGCCGGGACAGTCACTGAAGCTTTCTTT. Amino acid sequence: CASSRAGTVTEAFF.

The chain recombines TRBV5-6 with TRBJ1-3, with 7 bases identical to TRBD1. Unmatched junction bases numbered 4, after V lost 0 bases and J lost 4 bases. The germline CDR1 and CDR2 sequences are SGHDT and YYEEEE. The length of the CDR3 is 15 residues. In nucleotides, the CDR3 is TGTGCCAGCAGCTTGGGCCCGGGACAGGGAAACACCATATATTTT. It codes for CASSLGPGQGNTIYF.

The chain links TRBV5-4 to TRBJ1-1; 10 nucleotides agree with TRBD1. The CDR3 is 14 amino acids. Germline-derived CDR1 and CDR2 are SGHNT and YYREEE (reference sequence). V shed 0 bases and J 10 bases; nucleotides not matched to a gene: 6. CDR3 bases: TGTGCCAGCAGCTTGGGACAGGGGGCGTTGTCAGCTTTCTTT. Translation gives CASSLGQGALSAFF.

The rearrangement joins TRBV5-1 to TRBJ1-2; D gene unclear. This CDR3 contains 13 residues. The V and J ends lost 0 bases and 4 bases respectively, with 7 bases between them. Per the germline V gene, CDR1 is SGHRS and CDR2 is YFSETQ. The CDR3 loop reads CASSLEDFYGYTF. In nucleotides, the CDR3 is TGCGCCAGCAGCTTGGAGGACTTCTATGGCTACACCTTC.

This clone was counted a single time. The CDR3 coding sequence is TGTGCCTGGAAGGCGGGACTCCAACAGGACACCATATATTTT. Protein product: CAWKAGLQQDTIYF. The chain is built from TRBV30 and TRBJ1-3; perhaps TRBD1 as D (5 bases). Between the trimmed V and J ends, which lost 4 bases and 8 bases, there was a span of 18 bases. CDR1 is GTSNPN and CDR2 is SVGIG in the germline V gene (reference sequence). The length of the CDR3 is 14 residues.

The chain has TRBV5-1 and TRBJ2-7, with 9 bases identical to TRBD1. V lost 0 bases and J lost 3; bases outside the gene matches: 10. Germline V gene lookup returns CDR1 SGHRS and CDR2 YFSETQ. CDR3 length: 17 residues. The CDR3 DNA follows: TGCGCCAGCAGCTTGGGGGCCACAGGGGGCGCATACTACGAGCAGTACTTC. The encoded protein is CASSLGATGGAYYEQYF.

V and J are TRBV25-1 and TRBJ2-1; the match to TRBD2 covers 7 bases. Germline CDR1 MGHDK, CDR2 SYGVNS. The CDR3 is made up of 18 amino acids. V lost 2 bases, J lost 4 bases, and 14 bases stayed unmatched. CDR3 sequence reads: CASSERNFGGREYNEQFF. The CDR3 DNA is TGTGCCAGCAGTGAAAGAAACTTCGGCGGGAGAGAGTACAATGAGCAGTTCTTC.

The rearrangement joins TRBV2 to TRBJ1-1; no clear D. The CDR3 covers 15 residues. With 6 bases removed from V and 1 base from J, the gap between germline ends came to 15 bases. Germline CDR1 SNHLY, CDR2 FYNNEI. CDR3 sequence: CASSTYGAGNTEAFF. CDR3 coding DNA: TGTGCCAGCAGCACTTACGGTGCGGGGAACACTGAAGCTTTCTTT.

This clone came up once. V usage is TRBV27 and J usage is TRBJ1-5, with no clear D. This CDR3 has 13 amino acids. Germline values: CDR1 MNHEY, CDR2 SMNVEV (reference sequence). V lost 6 bases and J lost 9, with 15 bases in between. This CDR3 reads CASRKLVNLPQHF. The CDR3 bases are TGTGCCAGCAGGAAACTTGTTAATTTGCCCCAGCATTTT.

The count of this clone is one. The rearrangement joins TRBV9 to TRBJ2-4, with D possibly matching TRBD2 (6 bases). The CDR3 covers 15 residues. Germline V gives CDR1 SGDLS, CDR2 YYNGEE. Between the trimmed V and J ends, which lost 3 bases and 8 bases, there was a span of 18 bases. The DNA of the CDR3 is TGTGCCAGCAGCGATAGATTCGGACCGGGGGACATTCAGTACTTC. This translates into CASSDRFGPGDIQYF.

The chain joins TRBV19 to TRBJ2-5; a possible D gene is TRBD2 (5 bases). CDR3 length equals 13 residues. From germline, CDR1 is LNHDA and CDR2 SQIVND (reference sequence). Trimming pared 11 bases from V and 5 bases from J, leaving 18 bases between. The CDR3 loop is CAVKIRGPETQYF. The CDR3 DNA is TGTGCCGTTAAGATCCGGGGTCCGGAGACCCAGTACTTC.

This sequence joins TRBV2 and TRBJ1-6, with a possible D match to TRBD1 (5 bases). The CDR3 contains 13 residues. Trimming removed 7 bases from V and 11 bases from J, with 15 bases in between. The V gene's germline CDR1 is SNHLY and CDR2 FYNNEI. The CDR3: CASTQGLWPPLHF. CDR3 DNA: TGTGCCAGCACCCAGGGTCTGTGGCCACCCCTCCACTTT.

V gene TRBV5-6 combines with J gene TRBJ2-1, with D perhaps TRBD2 (5 bases). The V and J ends lost 7 bases and 10 bases respectively, with 15 bases between them. Germline V gives CDR1 SGHDT, CDR2 YYEEEE. The CDR3 runs 12 residues. Here the CDR3 reads CASGSLRGEQFF. CDR3 in DNA: TGTGCCAGCGGATCACTCCGAGGGGAGCAGTTCTTC.

CDR3 DNA sequence: TGCAGCGTTGAAGTAGAAAATCTGTATGAAGCTTTCTTT. Translated, it gives CSVEVENLYEAFF. The chain links TRBV29-1 to TRBJ1-1; D unclear. V was cut by 1 base and J by 7 bases, with 13 bases left in between. This CDR3 has 13 residues. Germline-derived CDR1 and CDR2 are SQVTM and ANQGSEA.

The chain recombines TRBV2 with TRBJ2-2; 7 positions agree with TRBD1. V lost 7 bases to trimming and J lost 1 base; unmatched junction nucleotides: 3. CDR1 SNHLY and CDR2 FYNNEI come from the germline V gene. CDR3 length: 14 amino acids. Written as DNA, the CDR3 is TGTGCCAGCAAAAGGACAGGGAACACCGGGGAGCTGTTTTTT. Protein product: CASKRTGNTGELFF.

V gene TRBV7-9 combines with J gene TRBJ2-5; D may be TRBD2 (6 bases). V dropped 5 bases and J dropped 3 bases, with 16 bases sitting between them. The CDR3 consists of 15 residues. The V gene's germline CDR1 is SEHNR and CDR2 FQNEAQ (reference sequence). The CDR3 coding sequence is TGTGCCAGCAGCGCACTGGGGACTGGGGAAGAGACCCAGTACTTC. It yields the protein CASSALGTGEETQYF.

The chain carries TRBV5-4 and TRBJ1-1; D gene uncertain. Germline V gene data show CDR1 as SGHNT and CDR2 as YYREEE (reference sequence). Trimming cost V 4 bases and J 4 bases, with 8 bases left between them. The CDR3 has 12 amino acids. CDR3 protein: CASSGRITEAFF. Written as DNA, the CDR3 is TGTGCCAGCAGCGGGAGGATCACTGAAGCTTTCTTT.

Comments on this clone: Without the conserved terminal phenylalanine or tryptophan, this CDR3 likely stems from a read error. The J gene is TRBJ2-7, the V gene TRBV4-1; D perhaps matches TRBD2 (5 bases). This CDR3 has 13 residues. Germline V gives CDR1 MGHRA, CDR2 YSYEKL. V lost 0 bases and J 3 bases, leaving 6 bases between the germline ends. Written as DNA, the CDR3 is TGCGCCAGCAGCCAAGATGGAGGCTACGAGCAGTACCTC. It is translated as CASSQDGGYEQYL.

The V call is TRBV4-1, the J call TRBJ2-7; 7 bases are a match to TRBD1. This CDR3 comprises 16 residues. V was pared by 5 bases and J by 1 base, with 11 bases of the junction left unmatched. Per the germline V gene, CDR1 is MGHRA and CDR2 is YSYEKL. As DNA, the CDR3 is TGCGCCAGCAGCTTTCGGGACAGCCCAACGTCCTACGAGCAGTACTTC. This encodes CASSFRDSPTSYEQYF.

This clone was seen a few times. V usage is TRBV2 and J usage is TRBJ1-1; unclear D gene. There are 13 residues in the CDR3. Trimming pared 4 bases from V and 6 bases from J, leaving 12 bases between. CDR1 SNHLY and CDR2 FYNNEI come from the germline V gene. CDR3 sequence: CASSVAYPAEAFF. In DNA, the CDR3 is TGTGCCAGCAGTGTTGCGTACCCCGCTGAAGCTTTCTTT. Full variable domain (missing parts from reference TRBV2 and TRBJ1-1): EPEVTQTPSHQVTQMGQEVILRCVPISNHLYFYWYRQILGQKVEFLVSFYNNEISEKSEIFDDQFSVERPDGSNFTLKIRSTKLEDSAMYFCASSVAYPAEAFFGQGTRLTVV.

The table lists this clone with a few counts. The V and J genes are TRBV7-9 and TRBJ2-2; weak D call: TRBD1 (6 bases). The ends were cut back, 4 bases at V and 3 bases at J, with 15 bases in the middle. The CDR3 is 16 amino acids. In germline, CDR1 is SEHNR, CDR2 FQNEAQ (reference sequence). The CDR3 DNA follows: TGTGCCAGCAGCTCCCGGACAGCCCGCTACACCGGGGAGCTGTTTTTT. This translates into CASSSRTARYTGELFF.

This chain joins TRBV7-2 and TRBJ1-1, with 10 nucleotides matching TRBD1. The germline V gene encodes CDR1 SGHTA and CDR2 FQGNSA. V was clipped by 1 base and J by 12 bases; unmatched bases: 11. This CDR3 contains 15 residues. Written as DNA, the CDR3 is TGTGCCAGCAGCTTAGAACTCGACAGGGGGCCGGAAACTTTCTTT. Translation: CASSLELDRGPETFF. The complete variable domain, with remaining parts taken from reference TRBV7-2 and TRBJ1-1, reads GAGVSQSPSNKVTEKGKDVELRCDPISGHTALYWYRQSLGQGLEFLIYFQGNSAPDKSGLPSDRFSAERTGGSVSTLTIQRTQQEDSAVYLCASSLELDRGPETFFGQGTRLTVV.

This clone was observed a few times. The germline gene is not matched at one end of the junction; a read error may be the cause. The V and J genes are TRBV7-7 and TRBJ2-6; D remains ambiguous. Per germline, CDR1 SSHAT and CDR2 FNYEAQ (reference sequence). The CDR3 spans 15 residues. CDR3 loop: CASSPLGTGANVLTF. CDR3 DNA sequence: TGTGCTAGCAGCCCCCTAGGAACCGGGGCCAACGTCCTGACTTTC. Complete variable domain (other parts from reference TRBV7-7 and TRBJ2-6): GAGVSQSPRYKVTKRGQDVTLRCDPISSHATLYWYQQALGQGPEFLTYFNYEAQPDKSGLPSDRFSAERPEGSISTLTIQRTEQRDSAMYRCASSPLGTGANVLTFGAGSRLTVL.